This passage covers 28 T cell receptor beta chains from one sample sequenced in a study of PD-1 blockade in classical Hodgkin lymphoma. Measured with immunoSEQ multiplex PCR; TCRdb has only the in-frame clones, and not every one. The sample holds some 95,000 clones, 90% seen once. Time point defined: cycle 4 day 1 (C4D1), after about 6 weeks of nivolumab. Every one of the patients relapsed after autologous stem cell transplantation (brentuximab vedotin exposure was variable). The specimen was peripheral blood mononuclear cells (PBMCs), collected before the fourth cycle of nivolumab. Receptors originate from a human donor with classical Hodgkin lymphoma.

The rearrangement joins TRBV4-1 to TRBJ2-5; D unresolved. The J call is doubtful: the DNA matches TRBJ2-7 better. Germline CDR1 is MGHRA and CDR2 is YSYEKL. The CDR3 totals 14 residues. CDR3: CASSFKPGRYEQYF. The CDR3 DNA is TGCGCCAGCAGCTTTAAACCCGGGCGATACGAGCAGTACTTC.

The chain carries TRBV7-9 and TRBJ1-1, with D tentatively TRBD1 (6 bases). V was cut by 1 base and J by 7 bases, with 13 bases left in between. Germline CDR1 reads SEHNR; CDR2 reads FQNEAQ (reference sequence). This CDR3 region has 14 residues. CDR3 coding DNA: TGTGCCAGCAGCTTAGGGCGGGGGCTGGATGAAGCTTTCTTT. This codes for CASSLGRGLDEAFF.

The CDR3 spells CASSYGADYNEQFF. The CDR3 coding sequence is TGTGCCAGCAGTTACGGGGCCGACTACAATGAGCAGTTCTTC. The chain combines TRBV6-5 with TRBJ2-1, with D possibly being TRBD1 (5 bases). The V and J ends lost 2 bases and 3 bases respectively, with 8 bases between them. Per germline, CDR1 MNHEY and CDR2 SVGAGI. The CDR3 covers 14 residues.

The chain uses TRBV9 and TRBJ1-1; D unclear. The CDR3 loop spans 17 amino acids. Trimming stripped 3 bases from V and 0 bases from J, with 18 bases between. The V gene's germline CDR1 is SGDLS and CDR2 YYNGEE. The CDR3 spells CASSGTLAANLNTEAFF. CDR3 nucleotide sequence: TGTGCCAGCAGCGGAACGTTGGCTGCCAACTTGAACACTGAAGCTTTCTTT.

This chain connects TRBV10-3 to TRBJ1-5; TRBD1 matches 7 bases. With 4 bases clipped from V and 6 bases from J, the junction kept 6 bases outside the gene matches. The CDR3 runs 14 residues. Germline loops: CDR1 ENHRY, CDR2 SYGVKD. CDR3 residues: CAISGTGAGQPQHF. CDR3 nucleotides: TGTGCCATCAGTGGAACAGGGGCGGGTCAGCCCCAGCATTTT.

V and J are TRBV7-8 and TRBJ1-2; a weak D match, TRBD1 (5 bases). The V end was cut by 1 base, the J end by 1 base, with 10 bases between. In germline, CDR1 is SGHVS, CDR2 FQNEAQ. The CDR3 loop spans 15 amino acids. The CDR3 reads CASSLVAGINYGYTF. The CDR3 DNA sequence: TGTGCCAGCAGCTTAGTAGCAGGGATTAACTATGGCTACACCTTC. Combining the CDR3 with reference TRBV7-8 and TRBJ1-2 gives the whole variable domain GAGVSQSPRYKVAKRGQDVALRCDPISGHVSLFWYQQALGQGPEFLTYFQNEAQLDKSGLPSDRFFAERPEGSVSTLKIQRTQQEDSAVYLCASSLVAGINYGYTFGSGTRLTVV.

V is TRBV5-1 and J is TRBJ1-1; the D gene is possibly TRBD1 (6 bases). The V and J ends lost 2 bases and 6 bases respectively, with 11 bases between them. Germline V gene lookup returns CDR1 SGHRS and CDR2 YFSETQ. This CDR3 region has 13 residues. CDR3 DNA sequence: TGCGCCAGCAGCTTCAACAGGGACCCTGAAGCTTTCTTT. It specifies CASSFNRDPEAFF.

The rearrangement joins TRBV25-1 to TRBJ1-3; D unresolved. This CDR3 has 15 residues. The germline V gene encodes CDR1 MGHDK and CDR2 SYGVNS. V lost 3 bases, J lost 0 bases, and 9 bases lay in between. The CDR3 region has the DNA TGTGCCAGCAGTGATGGCACGTACTCTGGAAACACCATATATTTT. It yields the protein CASSDGTYSGNTIYF.

This clone was seen more than once but under ten times. The rearrangement joins TRBV7-4 to TRBJ1-2; 7 bases match TRBD1. V was pared by 5 bases and J by 4 bases, with 7 bases of the junction left unmatched. This CDR3 comprises 14 residues. CDR1 and CDR2 from the germline V gene are SGHVT and SQSDAQ. For the CDR3, the DNA is TGTGCCAGCAGCCTTAACGGGACAGCCTATGGCTACACCTTC. Its translation is CASSLNGTAYGYTF.

V gene TRBV19 combines with J gene TRBJ1-5; the D gene is possibly TRBD1 (5 bases). V was pared by 3 bases and J by 0 bases, with 9 bases between. The CDR3 covers 15 residues. CDR1 and CDR2 from the germline V gene are LNHDA and SQIVND (reference sequence). As DNA, the CDR3 is TGTGCCAGTAGTATCTTTGGGGCTAGCAATCAGCCCCAGCATTTT. Translating gives CASSIFGASNQPQHF. Combining the CDR3 with reference TRBV19 and TRBJ1-5 gives the whole variable domain DGGITQSPKYLFRKEGQNVTLSCEQNLNHDAMYWYRQDPGQGLRLIYYSQIVNDFQKGDIAEGYSVSREKKESFPLTVTSAQKNPTAFYLCASSIFGASNQPQHFGDGTRLSIL.

V gene TRBV29-1 combines with J gene TRBJ1-6, with D unclear. The germline gives CDR1 SQVTM, CDR2 ANQGSEA. The CDR3 extends over 13 amino acids. Trimming removed 5 bases from V and 5 bases from J, with 10 bases in between. The CDR3 nucleotides are TGCAGCGTTCGGGCAGTTGATAATTCACCCCTCCACTTT. It yields the protein CSVRAVDNSPLHF.

The chain carries TRBV6-1 and TRBJ1-4, with 8 bases that match TRBD1. The CDR3 has 13 amino acids. V gave up 3 bases and J gave up 13 bases; unmatched junction bases: 7. Germline-derived CDR1 and CDR2 are MNHNS and SASEGT. The CDR3 loop is CASSEDRDDRLFF. The CDR3 DNA reads TGTGCCAGCAGTGAGGACAGGGACGACAGACTGTTTTTT.

This chain connects TRBV18 to TRBJ1-1; D not certain. The CDR3 spans 16 residues. V dropped 1 base and J dropped 3 bases, with 15 bases sitting between them. Per germline, CDR1 KGHSH and CDR2 LQKENI. The DNA for the CDR3 is TGTGCCAGCTCACCACGGAGCACAGCAATTGACACTGAAGCTTTCTTT. It specifies CASSPRSTAIDTEAFF. Supplemented by reference TRBV18 and TRBJ1-1, the full variable domain reads NAGVMQNPRHLVRRRGQEARLRCSPMKGHSHVYWYRQLPEEGLKFMVYLQKENIIDESGMPKERFSAEFPKEGPSILRIQQVVRGDSAAYFCASSPRSTAIDTEAFFGQGTRLTVV.

The rearrangement links TRBV6-4 to TRBJ1-2; D gene unclear. The CDR3 is made up of 14 amino acids. Deletions cut 7 bases from V and 0 bases from J, with 12 bases between. Germline V gene sequence: CDR1 MRHNA, CDR2 SNTAGT. The chain's CDR3 is CASKDVNANYGYTF. DNA for the CDR3: TGTGCCAGCAAAGACGTCAATGCTAACTATGGCTACACCTTC.

The V gene is TRBV7-8, the J gene TRBJ2-3; D may be TRBD1 (5 bases). With 3 bases removed from V and 1 base from J, the gap between germline ends came to 5 bases. The CDR3 runs to 13 residues. Germline CDR1 is SGHVS and CDR2 is FQNEAQ. The CDR3 coding sequence is TGTGCCAGCAGCTTCAGGGGCACAGATACGCAGTATTTT. This translates into CASSFRGTDTQYF.

The chain recombines TRBV9 with TRBJ1-1; D may be TRBD1 (5 bases). The V end was cut by 3 bases, the J end by 8 bases, with 17 bases between. The CDR3 spans 14 residues. Germline V gives CDR1 SGDLS, CDR2 YYNGEE. For the CDR3, the DNA is TGTGCCAGCAGCGCGAGGGGCCTGAATGGGGAAGCTTTCTTT. Translation: CASSARGLNGEAFF.

V and J are TRBV30 and TRBJ2-3, with TRBD2 matching 14 bases. Germline V gene sequence: CDR1 GTSNPN, CDR2 SVGIG (reference sequence). The CDR3 covers 17 residues. Trimming at V came to 6 bases and at J to 1 base, leaving 9 bases not matched to a gene. CDR3 in DNA: TGTGCCTGTGGGACTAGCGGGGGTCCGGGGGGCACAGATACGCAGTATTTT. Residues: CACGTSGGPGGTDTQYF.

The CDR3 nucleotides read TGTGCCAGCAGTCCCATATCAGACAGGGGCTACGAGCAGTACTTC. Its protein product is CASSPISDRGYEQYF. This chain joins TRBV27 and TRBJ2-7, with TRBD1 matching 8 bases. The CDR3 consists of 15 residues. Germline CDR1 MNHEY, CDR2 SMNVEV (reference sequence). Trimming at V came to 5 bases and at J to 3 bases, leaving 9 bases not matched to a gene.

CDR3 sequence: CASSLPGGPYEQYF. The CDR3 region has the DNA TGTGCCAGCAGCTTACCAGGGGGCCCCTACGAGCAGTACTTC. This chain uses TRBV7-9 with TRBJ2-7, with 8 nucleotides matching TRBD1. Germline-derived CDR1 and CDR2 are SEHNR and FQNEAQ (reference sequence). Germline trimming cut 2 bases from V and 2 bases from J; bases unmatched to any gene: 2. The CDR3 contains 14 residues.

This chain links TRBV27 with TRBJ1-4, with D uncertain. Trimming shortened V by 8 bases and J by 7 bases, and 20 bases separated the two germline ends. Germline CDR1 MNHEY, CDR2 SMNVEV (reference sequence). The CDR3 consists of 15 residues. The CDR3 protein is CASGSYTPPREKLFF. CDR3 nucleotides: TGTGCCAGCGGATCATACACGCCGCCACGTGAAAAACTGTTTTTT.

This sequence joins TRBV28 and TRBJ2-7; D unresolved. Germline CDR1 and CDR2: MDHEN and SYDVKM. The V end lost 3 bases, the J end lost 1 base, and 4 bases lay between the germline ends. There are 12 residues in the CDR3. The CDR3 here is CASSFVSYEQYF. As DNA, the CDR3 is TGTGCCAGCAGTTTCGTTTCCTACGAGCAGTACTTC.

V gene TRBV7-9 combines with J gene TRBJ2-7; D is perhaps TRBD1 (6 bases). The V end was cut by 3 bases, the J end by 1 base, with 13 bases between. The germline CDR1 and CDR2 sequences are SEHNR and FQNEAQ (reference sequence). This CDR3 is 15 amino acids long. The CDR3, as DNA: TGTGCCAGCAGCTTCACAGGGTCGGGGTCCTACGAGCAGTACTTC. Its protein is CASSFTGSGSYEQYF.

The CDR3 loop is CASSPTAPNTEAFF. The DNA for the CDR3 is TGTGCCAGCAGCCCGACAGCTCCAAACACTGAAGCTTTCTTT. The rearrangement joins TRBV5-6 to TRBJ1-1; tentatively, D is TRBD1 (5 bases). Trimming pared 4 bases from V and 2 bases from J, leaving 12 bases between. CDR3 size: 14 residues. CDR1 SGHDT and CDR2 YYEEEE come from the germline V gene.

CDR3 sequence: CASSQANRENNEQFF. CDR3 sequence (DNA): TGTGCCAGCAGCCAAGCCAACAGGGAAAACAATGAGCAGTTCTTC. The V call is TRBV4-2, the J call TRBJ2-1; tentative D call: TRBD1 (6 bases). Trimming took off 1 base at V and 5 bases at J, with 12 bases between the two ends. Germline CDR1 is LGHNA and CDR2 is YNFKEQ. This CDR3 is 15 amino acids long.

The chain is built from TRBV6-6 and TRBJ1-2; TRBD1 might be the D (6 bases). V lost 2 bases and J 0 bases, leaving 13 bases between the germline ends. Germline values: CDR1 MNHNY, CDR2 SVGAGI (reference sequence). There are 16 residues in the CDR3. The CDR3 DNA reads as TGTGCCAGCAGTTACGGAACAGGGATCCCTAACTATGGCTACACCTTC. This translates into CASSYGTGIPNYGYTF.

This chain joins TRBV2 and TRBJ2-7; tentatively, D is TRBD1 (5 bases). Trimming pared 6 bases from V and 0 bases from J, leaving 12 bases between. This CDR3 contains 14 residues. Germline V gene data show CDR1 as SNHLY and CDR2 as FYNNEI. In DNA form, the CDR3 reads TGTGCCAGCAGCGTCGACAGAGACTCCTACGAGCAGTACTTC. Residues: CASSVDRDSYEQYF.

The chain has TRBV19 and TRBJ2-1; D remains unclear. The germline CDR1 and CDR2 sequences are LNHDA and SQIVND (reference sequence). CDR3 length equals 11 residues. The germline V and J ends were trimmed by 5 bases and 14 bases, with 13 bases remaining between them. The CDR3 sequence: CASSQPPGKFF. CDR3 sequence (DNA): TGTGCCAGTAGTCAACCGCCTGGGAAGTTCTTC.

The V call is TRBV7-9, the J call TRBJ2-7, with D maybe TRBD1 (6 bases). There are 15 residues in the CDR3. Germline V gene lookup returns CDR1 SEHNR and CDR2 FQNEAQ (reference sequence). Trimming pared 6 bases from V and 7 bases from J, leaving 22 bases between. Written as DNA, the CDR3 is TGTGCCAGCAGACCCCCTTTCTCAGGGGCTGGGGAGCAGTACTTC. Translation: CASRPPFSGAGEQYF. Full variable domain (rest looked up from reference TRBV7-9 and TRBJ2-7): DTGVSQNPRHKITKRGQNVTFRCDPISEHNRLYWYRQTLGQGPEFLTYFQNEAQLEKSRLLSDRFSAERPKGSFSTLEIQRTEQGDSAMYLCASRPPFSGAGEQYFGPGTRLTVT.